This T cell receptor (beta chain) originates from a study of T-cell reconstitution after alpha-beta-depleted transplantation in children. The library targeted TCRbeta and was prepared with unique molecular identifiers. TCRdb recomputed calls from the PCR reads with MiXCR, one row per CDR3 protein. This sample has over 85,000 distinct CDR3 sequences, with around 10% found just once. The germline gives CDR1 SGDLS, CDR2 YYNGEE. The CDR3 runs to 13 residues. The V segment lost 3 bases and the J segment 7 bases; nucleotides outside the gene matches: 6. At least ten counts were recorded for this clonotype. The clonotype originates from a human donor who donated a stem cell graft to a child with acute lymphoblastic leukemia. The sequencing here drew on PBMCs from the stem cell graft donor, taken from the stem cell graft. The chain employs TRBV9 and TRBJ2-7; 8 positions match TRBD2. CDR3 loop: CASSANPGGEQYF. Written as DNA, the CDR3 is TGTGCCAGCAGCGCGAACCCGGGAGGGGAGCAGTACTTC.